This T cell receptor (beta chain) was captured by sequencing in a study of cytomegalovirus exposure and HLA in healthy donors. Study observations and caveats: Based on reports, TCR beta sequences accurately predicted HLA-A and HLA-B alleles for most subjects. 87-base-pair reads could not separate some V segments, including TRBV6-2 and TRBV6-3. Later analysis identified a missense DCLRE1C variant that was linked to TCR beta V- and J-gene trimming. According to a later analysis, donors in an Asian-associated ancestry cluster reportedly had fewer N-insertions than the roughly 720-donor mean.

This clone was seen a handful of times. Its antigen remains unknown. The ends were cut back, 4 bases at V and 12 bases at J, with 10 bases in the middle. Germline CDR1 MNHEY, CDR2 SMNVEV (reference sequence). The CDR3 has 11 amino acids. PCR used 60 Vbeta primers and 13 Jbeta primers. Assay: immunoSEQ multiplex PCR; the TCRdb copy retains only in-frame clones and omits some. The data contain under 150,000 clones, approximately 87% of them singletons. Sequenced input: PBMCs. This chain connects TRBV27 to TRBJ2-1; D might be TRBD2 (5 bases). The origin of this receptor is a man aged 35 to 55 in good health and CMV-seronegative. CDR3 amino acids: CASSSGILQFF. The CDR3, as DNA: TGTGCCAGCAGTTCGGGGATTCTGCAGTTCTTC.